Listed below are T cell receptor beta chains from one sample, sequenced in a study of blood T cells in healthy people across ages. Each CDR3 protein is one row after TCRdb ran MiXCR on the 5' RACE reads. The sample lists 1.5 million or so distinct CDR3 sequences; approximately 43% were seen once. The specimen sequenced was blood. The receptors were gathered from a woman aged 18-30 years in good health. Each CDR3 is given with its conserved first and last residue. D genes are given only for firm matches. Size is stated for part of the rows, as once, few or many counts, or as a class when the clone is expanded.

clone_size j_call d_call v_call cdr3_nt cdr3_aa
. TRBJ1-3 . TRBV20-1 TGCAGTGCTAGAGTCCCCGGGGAGGCTGGAAACACCATATATTTT CSARVPGEAGNTIYF
. TRBJ1-3 . TRBV4-3 TGCGCCAGCAGCCAAGACAGGCAGGTTGACACCATATATTTT CASSQDRQVDTIYF
few TRBJ2-7 TRBD2 TRBV2 TGTGCCAGCAGTGAGGTTAAAGCGGGAGAGGACTACGAGCAGTACTTC CASSEVKAGEDYEQYF
few TRBJ1-1 TRBD1 TRBV2 TGTGCCAGCAGGGAGGGACAGAGGAACACTGAAGCTTTCTTT CASREGQRNTEAFF
few TRBJ2-7 TRBD1 TRBV9 TGTGCCAGCAGCGTCACGGGACAGGAGATCTACGAGCAGTACTTC CASSVTGQEIYEQYF
few TRBJ2-2 TRBD1 TRBV15 TGTGCCACCAGCAGAAGTCTACAGGGGAGGAACACCGGGGAGCTGTTTTTT CATSRSLQGRNTGELFF
. TRBJ2-5 . TRBV12-3/TRBV12-4 TGTGCCAGCAGTTTATTTGTAACAGACCAAGAGACCCAGTACTTC CASSLFVTDQETQYF
. TRBJ1-5 TRBD1 TRBV12-3/TRBV12-4 TGTGCCAGCAGAGCGGGGACAGATAGCAATCAGCCCCAGCATTTT CASRAGTDSNQPQHF
. TRBJ2-7 . TRBV5-1 TGCGCCAGCAGTTCCGACATTTTCTCCTACGAGCAGTACTTC CASSSDIFSYEQYF
once TRBJ1-2 TRBD1 TRBV11-2 TGTGCCAGCAGGAGCCTGGGACAGGGGGACTATGGCTACACCTTC CASRSLGQGDYGYTF
once TRBJ2-1 . TRBV5-1 TGCGCCAGCAGCTTGGAAGCGAGCGGGTGGCCCGGGCAGTTCTTC CASSLEASGWPGQFF
few TRBJ1-2 . TRBV7-2 TGTGCCAGCAGCCCGGACACAACCTCTAACTATGGCTACACCTTC CASSPDTTSNYGYTF
. TRBJ2-7 TRBD1 TRBV27 TGTGCCAGCAGTGTAAAAGGGGGCGTGTACGAGCAGTACTTC CASSVKGGVYEQYF
few TRBJ2-7 TRBD2 TRBV4-3 TGCGCCAGCAGCCAGAGGGGACTAGCTTACGAGCAGTACTTC CASSQRGLAYEQYF
few TRBJ2-3 TRBD2 TRBV3-1 TGTGCCAGCAGCCAAGATAACTTCTGGACTAGACGCACAGATACGCAGTATTTT CASSQDNFWTRRTDTQYF
. TRBJ2-7 . TRBV7-9 TGTGCCAGCAACATATACGAGCAGTACTTC CASNIYEQYF
. TRBJ1-2 TRBD1 TRBV20-1 TGCAGTGCTAGAGATTCGAGACAGGGGAAAAGGAATGGCTACACCTTC CSARDSRQGKRNGYTF
few TRBJ1-2 TRBD1 TRBV29-1 TGCAGCGTTGTGCGGGGACAGGGTGAATATGGCTACACCTTC CSVVRGQGEYGYTF
. TRBJ2-1 . TRBV3-1 TGTGCCAGCAGCCAAGCGACTGGCCCGTACAATGAGCAGTTCTTC CASSQATGPYNEQFF
. TRBJ1-5 . TRBV27 TGTGCCAGCAGCCTGGGGAACAGGGAGAATAGTCAGCCCCAGCATTTT CASSLGNRENSQPQHF
few TRBJ2-3 TRBD2 TRBV29-1 TGCAGCGTCATGGGGGGGGGAGGAGATACGCAGTATTTT CSVMGGGGDTQYF
few TRBJ2-3 . TRBV12-3/TRBV12-4 TGTGCCAGCAGTGCGGGACTCGGGGCAGATACGCAGTATTTT CASSAGLGADTQYF
. TRBJ2-6 . TRBV7-9 TGTGCCAGCAGCTTAGTCGGGGGTATAGCTGGGGCCAACGTCCTGACTTTC CASSLVGGIAGANVLTF
. TRBJ2-1 . TRBV7-9 TGTGCCAGCAGCTTAGTATCGGGGGGCAGCTCCTACGAGCAGTTCTTC CASSLVSGGSSYEQFF
few TRBJ2-3 TRBD2 TRBV29-1 TGCAGCGGCCAGGGACTAGCGGGCACAGATACGCAGTATTTT CSGQGLAGTDTQYF
once TRBJ1-1 . TRBV12-3/TRBV12-4 TGTGCCAGCGGCCGGGGGCGGTTTTACACTGAAGCTTTCTTT CASGRGRFYTEAFF
. TRBJ2-1 . TRBV7-3 TGTGCCGGCAGCCCCCCCGGTAGGAATGAGCAGTTCTTC CAGSPPGRNEQFF
once TRBJ1-2 . TRBV6-1 TGTGCCAGCAGTGAATTCGGGGGGGCATTCGGCTATGGCTACACCTTC CASSEFGGAFGYGYTF
few TRBJ2-3 . TRBV27 TGTGCCAGCCTAAACTGGCCACCAAGCACAGATACGCAGTATTTT CASLNWPPSTDTQYF
. TRBJ2-3 . TRBV5-1 TGCGCCAGCAGCTACGCATCCAGGGGAACAGATACGCAGTATTTT CASSYASRGTDTQYF
few TRBJ1-5 . TRBV6-2/TRBV6-3 TGTGCCAGCAGTCGGGTGGGGCTCTATCAGCCCCAGCATTTT CASSRVGLYQPQHF